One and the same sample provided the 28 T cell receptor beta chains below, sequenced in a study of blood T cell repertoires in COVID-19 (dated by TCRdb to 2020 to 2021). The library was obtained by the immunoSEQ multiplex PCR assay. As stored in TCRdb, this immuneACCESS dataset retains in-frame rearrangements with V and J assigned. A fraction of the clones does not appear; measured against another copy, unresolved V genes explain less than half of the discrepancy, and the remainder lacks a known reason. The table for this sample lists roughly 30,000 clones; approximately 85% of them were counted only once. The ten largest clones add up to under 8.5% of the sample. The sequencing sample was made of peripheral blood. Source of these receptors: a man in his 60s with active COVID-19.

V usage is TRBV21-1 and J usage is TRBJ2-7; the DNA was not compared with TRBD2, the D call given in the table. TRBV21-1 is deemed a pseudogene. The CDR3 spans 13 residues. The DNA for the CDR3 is TGTGCCAGCAGCAAAGAGACTACCTACGAGCAGTACGTC. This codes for CASSKETTYEQYV.

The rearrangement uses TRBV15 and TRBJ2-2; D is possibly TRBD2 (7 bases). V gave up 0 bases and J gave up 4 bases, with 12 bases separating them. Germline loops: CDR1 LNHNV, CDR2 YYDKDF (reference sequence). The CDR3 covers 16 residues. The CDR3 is CATSRDWGGGTGELFF. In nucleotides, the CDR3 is TGTGCCACCAGCAGAGATTGGGGGGGCGGCACCGGGGAGCTGTTTTTT.

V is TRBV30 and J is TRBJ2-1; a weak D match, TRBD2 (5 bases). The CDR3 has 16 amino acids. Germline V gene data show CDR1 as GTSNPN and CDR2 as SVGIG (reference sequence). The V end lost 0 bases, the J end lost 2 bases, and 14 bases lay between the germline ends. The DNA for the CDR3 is TGTGCCTGGAGTGTAAGCCCTCTAGCCCCCTACAATGAGCAGTTCTTC. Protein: CAWSVSPLAPYNEQFF.

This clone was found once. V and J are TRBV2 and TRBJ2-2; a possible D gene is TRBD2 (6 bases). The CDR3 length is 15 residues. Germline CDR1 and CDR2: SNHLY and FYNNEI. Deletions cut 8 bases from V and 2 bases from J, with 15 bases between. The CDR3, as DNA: TGTGCCAGCCGCTACCTAGCGATAAACACCGGGGAGCTGTTTTTT. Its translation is CASRYLAINTGELFF.

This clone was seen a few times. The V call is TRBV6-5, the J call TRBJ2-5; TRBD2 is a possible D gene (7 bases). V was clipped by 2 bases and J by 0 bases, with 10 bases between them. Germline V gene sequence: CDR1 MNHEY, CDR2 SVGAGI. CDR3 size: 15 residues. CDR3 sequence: CASSYGGADQETQYF. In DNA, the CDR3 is TGTGCCAGCAGTTACGGGGGGGCGGACCAAGAGACCCAGTACTTC.

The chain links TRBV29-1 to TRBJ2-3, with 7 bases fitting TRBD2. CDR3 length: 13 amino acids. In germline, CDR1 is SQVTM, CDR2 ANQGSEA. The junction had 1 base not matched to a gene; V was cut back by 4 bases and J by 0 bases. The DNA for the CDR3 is TGCAGCGTTGTCGGGAGGAGCACAGATACGCAGTATTTT. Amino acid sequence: CSVVGRSTDTQYF.

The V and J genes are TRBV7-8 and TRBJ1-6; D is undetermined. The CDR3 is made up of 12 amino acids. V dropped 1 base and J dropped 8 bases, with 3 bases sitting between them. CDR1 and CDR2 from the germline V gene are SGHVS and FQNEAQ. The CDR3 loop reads CASSLGDSPLHF. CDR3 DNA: TGTGCCAGCAGCTTAGGAGATTCACCCCTCCACTTT.

CDR3 nucleotides: TGTGCCAGCAGCGTAGGCTCCGGGAGCAATCAGCCCCAGCATTTT. Its translation: CASSVGSGSNQPQHF. The chain has TRBV9 and TRBJ1-5; D is uncertain. Per the germline V gene, CDR1 is SGDLS and CDR2 is YYNGEE. V shed 0 bases and J shed 1 base, with 8 bases lying between them. The CDR3 contains 15 residues.

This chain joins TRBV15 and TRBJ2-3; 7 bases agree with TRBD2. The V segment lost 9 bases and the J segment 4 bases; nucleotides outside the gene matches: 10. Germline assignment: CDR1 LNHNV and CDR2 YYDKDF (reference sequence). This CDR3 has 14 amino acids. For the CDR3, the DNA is TGTGCCACGGCGTCGGGAGGAAGCGCAGATACGCAGTATTTT. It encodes CATASGGSADTQYF.

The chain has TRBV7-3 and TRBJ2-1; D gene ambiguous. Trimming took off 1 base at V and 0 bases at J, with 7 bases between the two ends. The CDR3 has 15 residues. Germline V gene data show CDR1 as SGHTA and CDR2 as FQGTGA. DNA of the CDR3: TGTGCCAGCAGCTTAAGTGGCAGCTCCTACAATGAGCAGTTCTTC. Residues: CASSLSGSSYNEQFF.

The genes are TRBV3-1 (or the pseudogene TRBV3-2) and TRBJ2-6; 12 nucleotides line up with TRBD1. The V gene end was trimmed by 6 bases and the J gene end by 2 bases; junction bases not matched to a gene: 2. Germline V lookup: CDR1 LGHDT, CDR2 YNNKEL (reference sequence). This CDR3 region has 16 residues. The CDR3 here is CASRGTGGTGANVLTF. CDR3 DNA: TGTGCCAGCAGGGGGACAGGGGGCACTGGGGCCAACGTCCTGACTTTC.

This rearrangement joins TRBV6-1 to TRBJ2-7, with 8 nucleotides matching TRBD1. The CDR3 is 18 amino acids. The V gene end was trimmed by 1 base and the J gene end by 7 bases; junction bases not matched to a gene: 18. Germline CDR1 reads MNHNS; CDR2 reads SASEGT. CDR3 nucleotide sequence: TGTGCCAGCAGTGAAGACCTTGGACAGGGAATATTCCGATGGGAGCAGTACTTC. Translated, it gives CASSEDLGQGIFRWEQYF.

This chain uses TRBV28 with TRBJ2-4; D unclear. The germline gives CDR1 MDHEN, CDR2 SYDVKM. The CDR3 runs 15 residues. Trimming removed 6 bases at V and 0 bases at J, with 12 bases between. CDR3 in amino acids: CASSQRHEAKNIQYF. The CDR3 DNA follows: TGTGCCAGCAGCCAACGACACGAAGCCAAAAACATTCAGTACTTC. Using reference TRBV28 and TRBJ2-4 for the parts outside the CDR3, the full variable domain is DVKVTQSSRYLVKRTGEKVFLECVQDMDHENMFWYRQDPGLGLRLIYFSYDVKMKEKGDIPEGYSVSREKKERFSLILESASTNQTSMYLCASSQRHEAKNIQYFGAGTRLSVL.

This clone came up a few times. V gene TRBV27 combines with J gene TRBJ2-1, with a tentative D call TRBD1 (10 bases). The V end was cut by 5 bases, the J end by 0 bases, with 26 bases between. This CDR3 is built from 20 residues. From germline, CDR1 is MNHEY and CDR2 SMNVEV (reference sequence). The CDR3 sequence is CASSRGQGLNSGSSYNEQFF. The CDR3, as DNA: TGTGCCAGCAGTCGGGGACAGGGGTTGAATAGCGGGAGCTCCTACAATGAGCAGTTCTTC.

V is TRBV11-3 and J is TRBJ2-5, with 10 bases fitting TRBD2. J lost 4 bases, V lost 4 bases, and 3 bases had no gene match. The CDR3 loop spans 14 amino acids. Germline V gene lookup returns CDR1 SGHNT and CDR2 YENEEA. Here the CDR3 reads CASSSSGRGETQYF. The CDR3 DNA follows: TGTGCCAGCAGCTCTAGCGGGAGAGGAGAGACCCAGTACTTC.

DNA for the CDR3: TGTGCCACCAGTGATGCCGGGGACTGGCGGTCCTACAATGAGCAGTTCTTC. Amino acid sequence: CATSDAGDWRSYNEQFF. The V call is TRBV24-1, the J call TRBJ2-1, with a possible D match to TRBD2 (6 bases). Germline V gives CDR1 KGHDR, CDR2 SFDVKD. Trimming cost V 3 bases and J 1 base, with 15 bases left between them. The CDR3 is 17 amino acids.

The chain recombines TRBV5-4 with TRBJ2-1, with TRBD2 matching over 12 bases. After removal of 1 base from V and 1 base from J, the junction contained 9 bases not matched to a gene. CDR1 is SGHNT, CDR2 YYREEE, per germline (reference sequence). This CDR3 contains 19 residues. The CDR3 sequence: CASSLRLLAGGVSYNEQFF. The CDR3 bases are TGTGCCAGCAGCTTGCGGTTGCTAGCGGGAGGGGTTTCCTACAATGAGCAGTTCTTC.

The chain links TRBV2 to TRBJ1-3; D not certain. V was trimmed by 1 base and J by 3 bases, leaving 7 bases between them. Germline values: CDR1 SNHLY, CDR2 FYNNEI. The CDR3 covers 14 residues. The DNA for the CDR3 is TGTGCCAGCAGTGAAGAGGGAGGTGGAAACACCATATATTTT. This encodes CASSEEGGGNTIYF.

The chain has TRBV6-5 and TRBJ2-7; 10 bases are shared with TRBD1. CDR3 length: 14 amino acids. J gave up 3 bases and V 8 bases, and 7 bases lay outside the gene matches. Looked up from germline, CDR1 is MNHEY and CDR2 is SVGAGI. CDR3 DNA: TGTGCCAGCTGGTGGACAGGGGGACACTACGAGCAGTACTTC. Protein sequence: CASWWTGGHYEQYF.

DNA of the CDR3: TGTGCCAGTAGTATAGGTAGGGCTAGCGGGACTAACAATGAGCAGTTCTTC. Its translation is CASSIGRASGTNNEQFF. The rearrangement links TRBV19 to TRBJ2-1, with 9 bases that match TRBD2. The CDR3 is made up of 17 amino acids. V shed 1 base and J 5 bases; nucleotides not matched to a gene: 9. Germline V lookup: CDR1 LNHDA, CDR2 SQIVND (reference sequence).

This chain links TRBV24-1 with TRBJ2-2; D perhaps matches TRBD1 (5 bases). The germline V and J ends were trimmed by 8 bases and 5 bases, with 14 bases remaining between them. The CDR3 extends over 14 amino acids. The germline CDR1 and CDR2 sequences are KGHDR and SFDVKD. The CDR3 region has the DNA TGTGCCACCACCTCAGACAGTGTTACCGGGGAGCTGTTTTTT. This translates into CATTSDSVTGELFF.

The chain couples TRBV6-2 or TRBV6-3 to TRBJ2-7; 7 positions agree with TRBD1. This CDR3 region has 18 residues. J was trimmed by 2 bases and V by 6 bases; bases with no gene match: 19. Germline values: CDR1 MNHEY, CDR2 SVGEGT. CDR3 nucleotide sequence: TGTGCCAGCAGCCCTCATGAACCCTATACAGGGGCGGCCTACGAGCAGTACTTC. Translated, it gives CASSPHEPYTGAAYEQYF.

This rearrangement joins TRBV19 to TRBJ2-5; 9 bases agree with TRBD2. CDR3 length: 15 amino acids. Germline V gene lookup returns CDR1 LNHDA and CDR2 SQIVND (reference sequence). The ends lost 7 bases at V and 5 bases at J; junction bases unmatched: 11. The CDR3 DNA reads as TGTGCCAGTATGGCTAGCGGGGTGAGTCTGGAGACCCAGTACTTC. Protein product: CASMASGVSLETQYF.

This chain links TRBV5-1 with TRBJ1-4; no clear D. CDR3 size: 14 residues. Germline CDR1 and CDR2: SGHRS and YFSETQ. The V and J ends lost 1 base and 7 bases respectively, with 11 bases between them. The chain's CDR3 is CASSLSSVGEKLFF. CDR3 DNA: TGCGCCAGCAGCTTGTCATCGGTTGGTGAAAAACTGTTTTTT.

CDR3 nucleotides: TGTGCCAGCCGACGACTAGCGGGAGAGGGGGAGCAGTTCTTC. The encoded protein is CASRRLAGEGEQFF. This chain connects TRBV6-5 to TRBJ2-1, with 12 bases fitting TRBD2. Germline V CDR1 and CDR2: MNHEY, SVGAGI. The CDR3 contains 14 residues. V dropped 8 bases and J dropped 10; count of bases not matched to a gene: 9.

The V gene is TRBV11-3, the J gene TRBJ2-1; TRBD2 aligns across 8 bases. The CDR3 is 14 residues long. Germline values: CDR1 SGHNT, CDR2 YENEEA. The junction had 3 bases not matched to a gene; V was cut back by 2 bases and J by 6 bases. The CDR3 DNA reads TGTGCCAGCAGCTTATTGAGCGGGAGCAATGAGCAGTTCTTC. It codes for CASSLLSGSNEQFF.

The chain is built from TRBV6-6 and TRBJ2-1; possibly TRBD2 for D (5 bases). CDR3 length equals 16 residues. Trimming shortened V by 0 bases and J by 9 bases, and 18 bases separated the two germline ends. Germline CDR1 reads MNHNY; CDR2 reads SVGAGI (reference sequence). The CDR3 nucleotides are TGTGCCAGCAGTTACTCGGGCCTAGCTAAGAAGGGTGAGCAGTTCTTC. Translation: CASSYSGLAKKGEQFF.

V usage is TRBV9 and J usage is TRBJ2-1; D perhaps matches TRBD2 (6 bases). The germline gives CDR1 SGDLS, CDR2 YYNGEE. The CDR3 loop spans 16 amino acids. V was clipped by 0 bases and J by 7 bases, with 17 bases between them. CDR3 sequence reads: CASSVAMSGRRNEQFF. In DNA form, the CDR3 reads TGTGCCAGCAGCGTAGCGATGAGCGGGCGTAGGAATGAGCAGTTCTTC.